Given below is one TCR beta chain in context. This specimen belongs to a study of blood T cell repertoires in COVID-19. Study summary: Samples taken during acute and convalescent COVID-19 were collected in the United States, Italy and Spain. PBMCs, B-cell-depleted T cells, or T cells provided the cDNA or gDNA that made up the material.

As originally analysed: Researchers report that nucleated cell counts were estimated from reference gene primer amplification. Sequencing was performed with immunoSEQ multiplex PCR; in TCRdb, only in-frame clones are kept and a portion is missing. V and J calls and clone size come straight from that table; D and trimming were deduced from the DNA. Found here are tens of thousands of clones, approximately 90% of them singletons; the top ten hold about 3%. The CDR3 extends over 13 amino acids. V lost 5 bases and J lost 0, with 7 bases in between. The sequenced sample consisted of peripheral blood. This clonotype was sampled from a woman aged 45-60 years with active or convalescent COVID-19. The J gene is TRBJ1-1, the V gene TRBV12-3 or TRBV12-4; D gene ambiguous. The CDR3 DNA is TGTGCCAGCAGTCCCCTACTGAACACTGAAGCTTTCTTT. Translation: CASSPLLNTEAFF.